The following is a T cell receptor (beta chain) sequence with its context. What it binds is not known. The germline gives CDR1 SGHVS, CDR2 FNYEAQ. The V end was cut by 5 bases, the J end by 4 bases, with 12 bases between. This CDR3 region has 14 residues. This entry is derived from a study of T cell responses to AZD1222 COVID-19 vaccine. The wider study: Second doses were pooled across both intervals (about 4 or about 12 weeks). Study-level findings and limits: When two AZD1222 doses had been given, Spike-specific TCR breadth and depth rose. Nearly half of the spike-specific TCRs reportedly recognize variant regions that carry no mutations. White British people made up most donors, females outnumbered males, and clonal diversity was possibly underestimated.

Some clones are missing from TCRdb's copy, which holds only in-frame ones; the method was immunoSEQ multiplex PCR. The sample yields approximately 120,000 clones, just over 90% seen once. This sample comprised peripheral blood, obtained on day 0 of AZD1222 vaccination. V is TRBV7-6 and J is TRBJ1-3; D call uncertain. The clonotype was recovered from an adult in good health. This chain's CDR3 is CASSLRGQGNTIYF. The CDR3 DNA sequence: TGTGCCAGCAGCCTGCGAGGGCAAGGAAACACCATATATTTT.